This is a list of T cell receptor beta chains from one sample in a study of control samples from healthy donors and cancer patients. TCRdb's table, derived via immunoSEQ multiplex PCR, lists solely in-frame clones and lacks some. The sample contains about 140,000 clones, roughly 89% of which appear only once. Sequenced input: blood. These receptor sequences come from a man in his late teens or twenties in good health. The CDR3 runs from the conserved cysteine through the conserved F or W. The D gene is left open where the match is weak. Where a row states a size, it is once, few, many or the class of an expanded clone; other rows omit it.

CDR3: CSVEAGLYGYTF
DNA: TGCAGCGTTGAAGCCGGCCTCTATGGCTACACCTTC
J: TRBJ1-2
size: .
V: TRBV29-1
D: .

CDR3: CAFLGTGDIEQYF
DNA: TGTGCCTTTCTGGGGACAGGGGACATCGAGCAGTACTTC
J: TRBJ2-7
size: .
V: TRBV30
D: TRBD1

CDR3: CASSQDEPGELFF
DNA: TGTGCCAGCAGCCAAGATGAGCCCGGGGAGCTGTTTTTT
J: TRBJ2-2
size: once
V: TRBV4-2
D: .

CDR3: CASSIGPANYGYTF
DNA: TGTGCCAGTAGTATAGGACCCGCGAACTATGGCTACACCTTC
J: TRBJ1-2
size: .
V: TRBV19
D: .

CDR3: CASSEWAGTYEQYF
DNA: TGTGCCAGCAGTGAATGGGCCGGAACCTACGAGCAGTACTTC
J: TRBJ2-7
size: .
V: TRBV6-1
D: .

CDR3: CASRFTTGVDNEQFF
DNA: TGTGCCAGCAGATTCACTACAGGGGTGGACAATGAGCAGTTCTTC
J: TRBJ2-1
size: .
V: TRBV6-5
D: TRBD1

CDR3: CASSYWDRAINEQFF
DNA: TGTGCCAGCAGCTACTGGGACAGGGCTATCAATGAGCAGTTCTTC
J: TRBJ2-1
size: .
V: TRBV7-9
D: TRBD1

CDR3: CASSLTGGLPNEQFF
DNA: TGTGCCAGCAGCTTGACAGGGGGCTTACCCAATGAGCAGTTCTTC
J: TRBJ2-1
size: .
V: TRBV5-6
D: TRBD1

CDR3: CASSGMDIQYF
DNA: TGTGCCAGCTCAGGGATGGACATTCAGTACTTC
J: TRBJ2-4
size: .
V: TRBV6-6
D: .

CDR3: CASSLLGTGYSYEQYF
DNA: TGTGCCAGCAGTCTCCTGGGGACAGGGTACTCCTACGAGCAGTACTTC
J: TRBJ2-7
size: .
V: TRBV27
D: TRBD1

CDR3: CAWRPDRDTEAFF
DNA: TGTGCCTGGAGACCCGACAGGGACACTGAAGCTTTCTTT
J: TRBJ1-1
size: .
V: TRBV30
D: TRBD1

CDR3: CASSPWTLNEQFF
DNA: TGTGCCAGCAGCCCTTGGACTCTTAATGAGCAGTTCTTC
J: TRBJ2-1
size: once
V: TRBV7-9
D: .

CDR3: CASRAETNTGELFF
DNA: TGTGCCAGCCGGGCAGAGACGAACACCGGGGAGCTGTTTTTT
J: TRBJ2-2
size: .
V: TRBV2
D: .

CDR3: CASSIGGYDYGYTF
DNA: TGTGCCAGCAGTATCGGGGGTTATGACTATGGCTACACCTTC
J: TRBJ1-2
size: .
V: TRBV6-5
D: .

CDR3: CASSPFSGRSHEQYF
DNA: TGTGCCAGCAGCCCCTTCAGTGGGAGGTCCCACGAGCAGTACTTC
J: TRBJ2-7
size: .
V: TRBV9
D: .